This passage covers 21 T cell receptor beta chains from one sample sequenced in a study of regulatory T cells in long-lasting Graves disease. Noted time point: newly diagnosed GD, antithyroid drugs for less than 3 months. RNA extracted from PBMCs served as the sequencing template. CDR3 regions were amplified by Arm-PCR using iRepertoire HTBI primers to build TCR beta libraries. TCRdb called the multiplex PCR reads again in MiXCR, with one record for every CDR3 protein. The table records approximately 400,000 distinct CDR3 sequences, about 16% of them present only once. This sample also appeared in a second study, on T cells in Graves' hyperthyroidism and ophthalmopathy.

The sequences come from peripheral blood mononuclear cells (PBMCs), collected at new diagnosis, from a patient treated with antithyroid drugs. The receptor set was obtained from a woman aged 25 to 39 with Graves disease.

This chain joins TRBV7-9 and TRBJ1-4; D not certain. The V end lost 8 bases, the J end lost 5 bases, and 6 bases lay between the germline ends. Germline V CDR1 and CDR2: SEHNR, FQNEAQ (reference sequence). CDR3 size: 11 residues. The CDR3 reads CASGQNEKLFF. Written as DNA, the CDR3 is TGTGCCAGCGGCCAGAATGAAAAACTGTTTTTT. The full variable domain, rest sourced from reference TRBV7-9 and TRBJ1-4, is DTGVSQNPRHKITKRGQNVTFRCDPISEHNRLYWYRQTLGQGPEFLTYFQNEAQLEKSRLLSDRFSAERPKGSFSTLEIQRTEQGDSAMYLCASGQNEKLFFGSGTQLSVL.

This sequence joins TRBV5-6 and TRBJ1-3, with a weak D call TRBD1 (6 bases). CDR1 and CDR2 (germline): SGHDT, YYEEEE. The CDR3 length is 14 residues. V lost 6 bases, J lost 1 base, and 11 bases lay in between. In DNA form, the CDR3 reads TGTGCCAGCACCCGGGACATTTCTGGAAACACCATATATTTT. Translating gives CASTRDISGNTIYF.

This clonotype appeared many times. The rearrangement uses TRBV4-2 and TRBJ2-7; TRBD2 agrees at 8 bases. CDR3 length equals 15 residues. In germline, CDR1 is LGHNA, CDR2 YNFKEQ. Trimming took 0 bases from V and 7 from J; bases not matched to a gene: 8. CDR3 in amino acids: CASSQEQREGREQYF. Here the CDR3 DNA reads TGTGCCAGCAGCCAAGAGCAACGGGAGGGCCGGGAGCAGTACTTC.

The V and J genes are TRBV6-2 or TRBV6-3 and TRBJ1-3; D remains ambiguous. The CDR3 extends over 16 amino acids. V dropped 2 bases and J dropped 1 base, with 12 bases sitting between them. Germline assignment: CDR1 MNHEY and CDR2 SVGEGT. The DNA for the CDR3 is TGTGCCAGCAGTTACCAAGCTCTACAGTCTGGAAACACCATATATTTT. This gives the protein CASSYQALQSGNTIYF.

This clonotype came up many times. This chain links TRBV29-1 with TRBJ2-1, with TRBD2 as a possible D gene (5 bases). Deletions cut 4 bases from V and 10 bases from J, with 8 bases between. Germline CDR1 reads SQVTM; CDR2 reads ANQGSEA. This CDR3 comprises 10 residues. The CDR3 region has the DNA TGCAGCGTTGCGGGGTTGGAGCAGTTCTTC. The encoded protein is CSVAGLEQFF.

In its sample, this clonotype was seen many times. The DNA of the CDR3 is TGTGCCACCAGTGACCCTTTACAGGGTAACAATCAGCCCCAGCATTTT. It encodes CATSDPLQGNNQPQHF. The chain has TRBV24-1 and TRBJ1-5, with D perhaps TRBD1 (6 bases). The ends were cut back, 4 bases at V and 3 bases at J, with 15 bases in the middle. The CDR3 spans 16 residues. The germline V gene has CDR1 KGHDR and CDR2 SFDVKD.

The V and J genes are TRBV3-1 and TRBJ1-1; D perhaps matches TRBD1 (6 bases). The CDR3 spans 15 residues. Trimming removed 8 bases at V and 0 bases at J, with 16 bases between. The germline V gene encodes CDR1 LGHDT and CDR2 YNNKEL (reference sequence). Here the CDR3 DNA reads TGTGCCAGCGGCGCCAGGACAGCGATGAACACTGAAGCTTTCTTT. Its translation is CASGARTAMNTEAFF.

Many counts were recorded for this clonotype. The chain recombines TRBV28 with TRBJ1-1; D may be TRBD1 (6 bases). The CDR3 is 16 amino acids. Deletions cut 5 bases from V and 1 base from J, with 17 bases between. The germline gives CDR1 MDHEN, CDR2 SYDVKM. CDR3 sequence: CASSPPLGQPNTEAFF. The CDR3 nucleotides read TGTGCCAGCAGTCCCCCGCTAGGACAGCCGAACACTGAAGCTTTCTTT.

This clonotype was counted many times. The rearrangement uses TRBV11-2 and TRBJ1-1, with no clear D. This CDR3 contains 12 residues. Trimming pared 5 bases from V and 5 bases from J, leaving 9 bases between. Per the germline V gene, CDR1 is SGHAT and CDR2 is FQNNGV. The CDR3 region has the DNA TGTGCCAGCAGCCCTCTGATGACTGAAGCTTTCTTT. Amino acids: CASSPLMTEAFF. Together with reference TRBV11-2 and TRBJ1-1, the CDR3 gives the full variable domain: EAGVAQSPRYKIIEKRQSVAFWCNPISGHATLYWYQQILGQGPKLLIQFQNNGVVDDSQLPKDRFSAERLKGVDSTLKIQPAKLEDSAVYLCASSPLMTEAFFGQGTRLTVV.

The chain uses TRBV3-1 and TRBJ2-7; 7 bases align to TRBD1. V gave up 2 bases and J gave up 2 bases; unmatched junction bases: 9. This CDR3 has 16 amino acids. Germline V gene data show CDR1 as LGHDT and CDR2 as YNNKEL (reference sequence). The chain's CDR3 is CASSQWTGPTPYEQYF. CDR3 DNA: TGTGCCAGCAGCCAATGGACAGGTCCTACCCCCTACGAGCAGTACTTC.

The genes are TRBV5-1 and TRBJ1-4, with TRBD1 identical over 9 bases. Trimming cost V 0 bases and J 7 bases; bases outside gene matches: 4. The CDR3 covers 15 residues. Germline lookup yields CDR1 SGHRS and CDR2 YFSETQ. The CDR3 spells CASSLVGTGSEKLFF. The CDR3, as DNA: TGCGCCAGCAGCTTGGTGGGGACAGGGAGTGAAAAACTGTTTTTT.

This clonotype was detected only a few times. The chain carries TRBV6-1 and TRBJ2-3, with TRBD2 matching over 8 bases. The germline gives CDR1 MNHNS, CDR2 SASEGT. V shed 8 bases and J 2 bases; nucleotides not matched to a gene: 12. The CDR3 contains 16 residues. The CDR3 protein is CASRGGPTTFTDTQYF. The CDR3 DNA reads TGTGCCAGCCGGGGGGGCCCCACAACCTTCACAGATACGCAGTATTTT.

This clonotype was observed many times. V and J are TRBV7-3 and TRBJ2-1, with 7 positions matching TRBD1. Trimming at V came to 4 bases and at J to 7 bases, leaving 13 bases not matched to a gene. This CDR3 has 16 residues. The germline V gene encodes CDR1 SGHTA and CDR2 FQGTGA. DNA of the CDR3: TGTGCCAGCAGCTCCCCGACAGACAGGGATAGGAATGAGCAGTTCTTC. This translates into CASSSPTDRDRNEQFF. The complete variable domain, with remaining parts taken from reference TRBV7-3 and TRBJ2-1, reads GAGVSQTPSNKVTEKGKYVELRCDPISGHTALYWYRQSLGQGPEFLIYFQGTGAADDSGLPNDRFFAVRPEGSVSTLKIQRTERGDSAVYLCASSSPTDRDRNEQFFGPGTRLTVL.

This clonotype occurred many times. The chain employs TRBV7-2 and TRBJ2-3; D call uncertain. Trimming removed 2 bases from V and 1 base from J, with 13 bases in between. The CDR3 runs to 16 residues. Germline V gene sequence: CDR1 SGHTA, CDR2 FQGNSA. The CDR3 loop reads CASSLQFARGTDTQYF. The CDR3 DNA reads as TGTGCCAGCAGCTTACAGTTCGCACGGGGCACAGATACGCAGTATTTT.

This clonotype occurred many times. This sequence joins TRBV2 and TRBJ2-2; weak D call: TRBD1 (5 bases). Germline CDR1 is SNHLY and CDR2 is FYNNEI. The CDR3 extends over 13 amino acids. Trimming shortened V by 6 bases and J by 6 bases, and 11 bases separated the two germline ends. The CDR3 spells CASRFRVAGELFF. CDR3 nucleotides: TGTGCCAGCAGGTTCAGGGTGGCCGGGGAGCTGTTTTTT.

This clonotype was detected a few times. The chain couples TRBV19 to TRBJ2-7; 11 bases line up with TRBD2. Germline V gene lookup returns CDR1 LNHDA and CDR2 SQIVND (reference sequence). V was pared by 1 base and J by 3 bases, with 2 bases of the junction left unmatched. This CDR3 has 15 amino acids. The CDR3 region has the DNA TGTGCCAGTAGTATAGGACTAGCGGGAAACTACGAGCAGTACTTC. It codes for CASSIGLAGNYEQYF.

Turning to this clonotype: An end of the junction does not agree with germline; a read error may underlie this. CDR3 coding DNA: TGTGCCAGCCTCTCTAGCGGGAGCGGAACAGTTACGCAGTATTTT. Amino acids: CASLSSGSGTVTQYF. The chain recombines TRBV3-1 with TRBJ2-3, with 10 bases aligning to TRBD2. The CDR3 has 15 amino acids. The germline CDR1 and CDR2 sequences are LGHDT and YNNKEL (reference sequence).

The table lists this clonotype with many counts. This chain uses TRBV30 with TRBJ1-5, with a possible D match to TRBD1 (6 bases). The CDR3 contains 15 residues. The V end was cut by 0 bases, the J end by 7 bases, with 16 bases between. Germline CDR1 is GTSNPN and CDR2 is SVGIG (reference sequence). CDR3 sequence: CAWSVQGGVGQPQHF. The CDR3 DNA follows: TGTGCCTGGAGTGTACAAGGGGGTGTGGGGCAGCCCCAGCATTTT.

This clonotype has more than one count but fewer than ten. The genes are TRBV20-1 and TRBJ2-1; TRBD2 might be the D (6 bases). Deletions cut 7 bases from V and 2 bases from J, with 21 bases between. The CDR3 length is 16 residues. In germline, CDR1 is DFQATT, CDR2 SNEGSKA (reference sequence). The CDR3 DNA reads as TGCAGTGGCACAATGGGAGGCGGGCGAACCTACAATGAGCAGTTCTTC. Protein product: CSGTMGGGRTYNEQFF.

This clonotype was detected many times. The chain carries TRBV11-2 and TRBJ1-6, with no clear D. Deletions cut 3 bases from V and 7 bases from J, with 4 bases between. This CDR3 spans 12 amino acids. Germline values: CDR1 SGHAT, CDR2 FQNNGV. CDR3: CASSLWNSPLHF. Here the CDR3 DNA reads TGTGCCAGCAGCTTGTGGAATTCACCCCTCCACTTT. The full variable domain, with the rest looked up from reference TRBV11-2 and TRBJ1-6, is EAGVAQSPRYKIIEKRQSVAFWCNPISGHATLYWYQQILGQGPKLLIQFQNNGVVDDSQLPKDRFSAERLKGVDSTLKIQPAKLEDSAVYLCASSLWNSPLHFGNGTRLTVT.

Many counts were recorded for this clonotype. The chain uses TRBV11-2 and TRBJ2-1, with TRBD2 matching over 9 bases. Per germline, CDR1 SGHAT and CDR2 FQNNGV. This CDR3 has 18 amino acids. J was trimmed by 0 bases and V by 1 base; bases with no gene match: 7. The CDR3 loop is CASSLVSSGIYSYNEQFF. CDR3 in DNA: TGTGCCAGCAGCTTAGTGTCTAGCGGGATATACTCCTACAATGAGCAGTTCTTC.